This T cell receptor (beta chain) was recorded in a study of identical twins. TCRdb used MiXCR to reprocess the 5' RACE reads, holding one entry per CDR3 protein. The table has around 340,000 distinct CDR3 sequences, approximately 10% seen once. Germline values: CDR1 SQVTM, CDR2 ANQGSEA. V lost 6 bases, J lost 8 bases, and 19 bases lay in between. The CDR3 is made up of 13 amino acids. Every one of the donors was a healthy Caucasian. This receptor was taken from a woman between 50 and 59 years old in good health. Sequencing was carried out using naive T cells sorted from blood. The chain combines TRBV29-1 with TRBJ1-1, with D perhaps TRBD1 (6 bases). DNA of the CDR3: TGCAGCGTCGCCAAGGGGGTGTTAATCGAAGCTTTCTTT. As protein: CSVAKGVLIEAFF.